This T cell receptor (beta chain) was sequenced in a study of cytomegalovirus exposure and HLA in healthy donors. Study-wide results and limits: According to the study, roughly 160 TCR beta chains were cytomegalovirus-associated. That first-cohort TCR clusters tended to co-occur in the 120 or so validation repertoires was found in a later analysis. The dataset shows that most TCR sequences were rare, while some public TCRs occurred in many donors.

Trimming cost V 1 base and J 3 bases; bases outside gene matches: 0. This CDR3 has 14 amino acids. From germline, CDR1 is MNHEY and CDR2 SMNVEV (reference sequence). Clones were read by immunoSEQ multiplex PCR, and TCRdb kept only the in-frame ones, dropping some. In the table there are under 95,000 clones, roughly 94% of which are singletons. Comments on this clone: What it binds is not known.

Sequences were obtained from PBMCs. The chain recombines TRBV27 with TRBJ2-7; 10 nucleotides agree with TRBD1. This TCR was recovered from a woman aged 18-30 years in good health and CMV-seronegative. For the CDR3, the DNA is TGTGCCAGCAGTTTATGGACAGGGGGCTACGAGCAGTACTTC. Translation gives CASSLWTGGYEQYF.